These T cell receptor beta chains were read from a single sample in a study of T cell repertoires in ileal Crohn's disease. Using immunoSEQ multiplex PCR, the repertoire was profiled, and TCRdb retains in-frame clones only, with some absent. The sample consists of approximately 27,000 clones, about 81% of them appearing once. Sequencing was done on a sample of ileal tissue. These receptors all stem from an adult with Crohn's disease. Each CDR3 is given without its conserved first and last residue. A D gene is named only where the DNA matches it firmly. Where a row states a size, it is once, few, many or the class of an expanded clone; other rows omit it.

>TRBV4-3|.|TRBD1
ASSQERWTGVGNQPQH
>TRBV7-9|.|.
ATTGAYEQY
>TRBV29-1|.|TRBD1
SVRGQGLETQY
>TRBV7-9|few|.
ASSLGSGDDEKLF
>TRBV5-1|.|.
ASSLSGNGYT
>TRBV18|.|TRBD1
ASSPRDSHGYT
>TRBV2|.|.
ASSEAAGIYGYT
>TRBV19|.|.
ASSRYQDYEQY
>TRBV9|.|.
ASSESQGRTDTQY
>TRBV5-1|.|.
ASSLEGTPTGELF
>TRBV4-3|.|.
ASSQDRSFSGNTIY
>TRBV6-5|.|.
ASSYSFLGETEAF
>TRBV4-3|.|.
ASSQGGGWSEAF
>TRBV6-1|.|.
ASSFLGTVNTEAF
>TRBV9|.|TRBD1
ASSPRTGGYYEQY
>TRBV18|.|TRBD1
ASSPRGQAYEQY
>TRBV12-5|.|TRBD1
ASGLGDRNSEAF
>TRBV9|.|.
ASSVGAGSVYSPLH
>TRBV7-2|.|.
ASSPRPGRDQETQY
>TRBV5-6|.|.
ASSLMQGRGYT
>TRBV30|.|TRBD2
AWSVARSGGELTGELF
>TRBV14|few|TRBD1
ASSRGPGQGAREQY
>TRBV2|few|.
ASSERVGRLAKNIQY
>TRBV11-2|.|.
ASSLSAGATNTEAF
>TRBV5-1|few|TRBD1
ASQDRSLNSPLH
>TRBV7-2|.|.
ASTATGYEQY
>TRBV9|.|.
ASGQDRAVNEKLF
>TRBV7-2|.|.
ASSLDLGGGYT
>TRBV2|.|.
ASRYTDTQY
>TRBV7-9|.|.
ASSLAKPGAGYT
>TRBV19|.|.
ASVVGPGEGKAEAF
>TRBV7-9|.|TRBD1
ASSLSGQGMDGYT
>TRBV19|.|TRBD1
ASSIKGTGGNEQY
>TRBV16|.|.
ASSQRSGTGNTIY
>TRBV6-1|.|.
ASSEAILGGGGELF
>TRBV23-1|.|.
ASNKKGGSGNQPQH
>TRBV2|.|.
ASSVERGGYEQY
>TRBV7-2|few|TRBD1
ASSRQGADYNSPLH
>TRBV7-9|.|.
ASSLIGEEWSPLH
>TRBV29-1|.|TRBD1
SVNTGATNEKLF
>TRBV7-6|.|TRBD1
ASSQDRAAGYT